The next 16 T cell receptor beta chains were all read from a single sample in a study of molecular identifiers for immune sequencing clone quantification. TCRdb passed the PCR reads through MiXCR, listing each CDR3 protein once. The sample consists of approximately 500,000 distinct CDR3 sequences, roughly 24% of them appearing once. Sequences were obtained from naive CD8+ T cells from blood, with Jurkat cell RNA spiked in. Subset defined: FACS-sorted CD8+CD4-CCR7+CD45RA+ naive T cells. The receptors derive from a human donor in good health. Some libraries in this study had Jurkat cell RNA spiked in.

This clonotype was detected a few times. V and J are TRBV24-1 and TRBJ2-2, with 10 nucleotides matching TRBD2. The CDR3 has 16 amino acids. CDR1 is KGHDR, CDR2 SFDVKD, per germline. The V segment lost 7 bases and the J segment 2 bases; nucleotides outside the gene matches: 6. The CDR3 is CATSDRTSGNTGELFF. DNA for the CDR3: TGTGCCACCAGCGACAGGACTAGCGGAAACACCGGGGAGCTGTTTTTT.

This clonotype was observed a handful of times. The V and J genes are TRBV3-1 and TRBJ1-2; TRBD1 aligns across 7 bases. The CDR3 has 14 residues. Germline CDR1 is LGHDT and CDR2 is YNNKEL (reference sequence). V lost 1 base, J lost 4 bases, and 3 bases stayed unmatched. Here the CDR3 reads CASSQGQGTYGYTF. Written as DNA, the CDR3 is TGTGCCAGCAGCCAAGGACAGGGTACCTATGGCTACACCTTC.

This clonotype appeared a few times. CDR3 DNA sequence: TGTGCCAGCGGGACAGGGTCTTATGAAAAACTGTTTTTT. Translating it yields CASGTGSYEKLFF. The V call is TRBV7-9, the J call TRBJ1-4, with 9 bases lining up with TRBD1. V was pared by 8 bases and J by 6 bases, with 4 bases of the junction left unmatched. Germline lookup yields CDR1 SEHNR and CDR2 FQNEAQ (reference sequence). The CDR3 sequence is 13 residues long.

This rearrangement joins TRBV6-2 or TRBV6-3 to TRBJ1-1; D is possibly TRBD1 (6 bases). With 3 bases removed from V and 5 bases from J, the gap between germline ends came to 13 bases. CDR3 length equals 14 residues. Germline CDR1 reads MNHEY; CDR2 reads SVGEGT. CDR3 bases: TGTGCCAGCAGTTATTGGGGACAACAGACTGAAGCTTTCTTT. This gives the protein CASSYWGQQTEAFF.

This clonotype has just a few counts. An end of the junction differs from the germline gene, which may be a read error. The chain joins TRBV12-3 or TRBV12-4 to TRBJ2-2; either TRBD1 or TRBD2 may supply D (7 bases each). The CDR3 extends over 20 amino acids. The CDR3 reads CASSLGATPQGGVGTGELFF. In DNA form, the CDR3 reads TGTGCCAGTAGTTTAGGGGCGACACCCCAGGGGGGGGTTGGCACCGGGGAGCTGTTTTTT.

This clonotype was found many times. The rearrangement links TRBV4-3 to TRBJ2-3, with 8 positions matching TRBD2. Losses at the gene ends were 0 bases for V and 3 bases for J; bases not matched to a gene: 5. In germline, CDR1 is LGHNA, CDR2 YSLEER. The CDR3 spans 16 residues. The CDR3 region has the DNA TGCGCCAGCAGCCAAGATGACGGGGGGGTGACAGATACGCAGTATTTT. It codes for CASSQDDGGVTDTQYF.

This clonotype was observed many times. The chain recombines TRBV9 with TRBJ2-2; no clear D gene. V was pared by 4 bases and J by 11 bases, with 9 bases between. Looked up from germline, CDR1 is SGDLS and CDR2 is YYNGEE. The CDR3 spans 11 residues. CDR3 nucleotide sequence: TGTGCCAGCAGCCCGGGCGTTGAGCTGTTTTTT. Protein sequence: CASSPGVELFF.

The table lists this clonotype with a few counts. The rearrangement joins TRBV14 to TRBJ2-5; 9 nucleotides agree with TRBD2. V trimming: 4 bases; J trimming: 2 bases; junction bases outside the gene matches: 5. The CDR3 is made up of 15 amino acids. The germline gives CDR1 SGHDN, CDR2 FVKESK. As DNA, the CDR3 is TGTGCCAGCAGCCCACTAGCGGGCTTACAAGAGACCCAGTACTTC. Its protein is CASSPLAGLQETQYF.

This sequence joins TRBV19 and TRBJ2-7, with a tentative D call TRBD2 (6 bases). Trimming took off 3 bases at V and 6 bases at J, with 12 bases between the two ends. The CDR3 loop spans 13 amino acids. CDR1 LNHDA and CDR2 SQIVND come from the germline V gene (reference sequence). The CDR3 reads CASSMGEACEQYF. CDR3 nucleotide sequence: TGTGCCAGTAGTATGGGGGAGGCCTGCGAGCAGTACTTC.

Concerning this clonotype itself: This may be a read error: a much more frequent sequence differs by one nucleotide. The rearrangement joins TRBV7-6 to TRBJ2-7; tentative D call: TRBD1 (8 bases). The CDR3 spans 14 residues. Germline V lookup: CDR1 SGHVS, CDR2 FNYEAQ. This CDR3 is CASSVDRGGHERYF. In DNA, the CDR3 is TGTGCCAGCAGCGTAGACAGGGGAGGGCACGAGCGGTACTTC.

The chain employs TRBV11-2 and TRBJ2-6; 7 bases line up with TRBD1. Germline CDR1 SGHAT, CDR2 FQNNGV. Losses at the gene ends were 2 bases for V and 0 bases for J; bases not matched to a gene: 13. The CDR3 has 20 residues. The CDR3 here is CASSLWGSYRGSSGANVLTF. CDR3 bases: TGTGCCAGCAGCTTATGGGGCTCATACAGGGGAAGCTCTGGGGCCAACGTCCTGACTTTC.

In its sample, this clonotype was seen a few times. A clone one base away is much larger, so this may be a read error. The chain recombines TRBV29-1 with TRBJ1-1; D remains unclear. This CDR3 contains 11 residues. The germline V gene has CDR1 SQVTM and CDR2 ANQGSEA. V shed 5 bases and J shed 4 bases, with 8 bases lying between them. The CDR3, as DNA: TGCAGCGTTTATGCGGGCACTGAAGCTTTCTTT. Translating it yields CSVYAGTEAFF.

The CDR3 loop reads CAWAHSWNTEAFF. The CDR3 bases are TGTGCCTGGGCCCACAGCTGGAACACTGAAGCTTTCTTT. The chain uses TRBV30 and TRBJ1-1; D uncertain. In germline, CDR1 is GTSNPN, CDR2 SVGIG (reference sequence). This CDR3 has 13 residues. Trimming took off 5 bases at V and 1 base at J, with 11 bases between the two ends.

The chain is built from TRBV4-3 and TRBJ2-3; the D gene could be TRBD1 or TRBD2 (5 bases each). Between the trimmed V and J ends, which lost 5 bases and 6 bases, there was a span of 18 bases. Per germline, CDR1 LGHNA and CDR2 YSLEER. The CDR3 loop spans 15 amino acids. As DNA, the CDR3 is TGCGCCAGCAGCTATATTAATACCGGGGCCGATACGCAGTATTTT. It is translated as CASSYINTGADTQYF.

Concerning this clonotype: At one of its ends the junction is not consistent with the germline gene, which may arise from a read error. The rearrangement uses TRBV11-2 and TRBJ1-1, with 10 nucleotides matching TRBD1. The CDR3 sequence is 14 residues long. Germline loops: CDR1 SGHAT, CDR2 FQNNGV. Here the CDR3 reads CASRTGGSNTETFF. DNA of the CDR3: TGTGCCAGCAGGACAGGGGGCAGTAACACTGAAACTTTCTTT.

This clonotype was detected ten times or more. V gene TRBV28 combines with J gene TRBJ2-3; the D is unclear. The CDR3 has 11 amino acids. The germline gives CDR1 MDHEN, CDR2 SYDVKM. V lost 7 bases, J lost 2 bases, and 4 bases lay in between. CDR3 region: CASMLTDTQYF. DNA of the CDR3: TGTGCCAGCATGCTCACAGATACGCAGTATTTT.